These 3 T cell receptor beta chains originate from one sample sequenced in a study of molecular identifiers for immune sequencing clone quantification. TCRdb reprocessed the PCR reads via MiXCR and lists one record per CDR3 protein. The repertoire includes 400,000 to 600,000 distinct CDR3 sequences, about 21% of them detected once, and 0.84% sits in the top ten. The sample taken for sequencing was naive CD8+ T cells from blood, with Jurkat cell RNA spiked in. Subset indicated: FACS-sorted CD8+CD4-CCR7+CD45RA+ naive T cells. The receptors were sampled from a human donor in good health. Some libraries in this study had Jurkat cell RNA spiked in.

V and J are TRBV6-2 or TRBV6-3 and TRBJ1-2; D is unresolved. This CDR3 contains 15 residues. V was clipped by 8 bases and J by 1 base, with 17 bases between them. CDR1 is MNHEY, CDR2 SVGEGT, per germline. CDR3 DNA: TGTGCCAGCGGCACCGGGAGCCCCTTTAACTATGGCTACACCTTC. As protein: CASGTGSPFNYGYTF.

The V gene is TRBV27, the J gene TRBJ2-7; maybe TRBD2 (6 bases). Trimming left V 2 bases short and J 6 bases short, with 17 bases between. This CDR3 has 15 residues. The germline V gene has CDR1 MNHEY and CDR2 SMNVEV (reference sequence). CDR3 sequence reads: CASSLHGLTPGEQYF. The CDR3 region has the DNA TGTGCCAGCAGTTTACATGGACTAACCCCAGGCGAGCAGTACTTC.

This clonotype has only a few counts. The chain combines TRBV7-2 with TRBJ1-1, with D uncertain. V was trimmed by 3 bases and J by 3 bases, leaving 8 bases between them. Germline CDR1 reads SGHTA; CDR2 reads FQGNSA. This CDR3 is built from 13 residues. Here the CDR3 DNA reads TGTGCCAGCAGCTTGTCTTTGTACACTGAAGCTTTCTTT. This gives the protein CASSLSLYTEAFF.